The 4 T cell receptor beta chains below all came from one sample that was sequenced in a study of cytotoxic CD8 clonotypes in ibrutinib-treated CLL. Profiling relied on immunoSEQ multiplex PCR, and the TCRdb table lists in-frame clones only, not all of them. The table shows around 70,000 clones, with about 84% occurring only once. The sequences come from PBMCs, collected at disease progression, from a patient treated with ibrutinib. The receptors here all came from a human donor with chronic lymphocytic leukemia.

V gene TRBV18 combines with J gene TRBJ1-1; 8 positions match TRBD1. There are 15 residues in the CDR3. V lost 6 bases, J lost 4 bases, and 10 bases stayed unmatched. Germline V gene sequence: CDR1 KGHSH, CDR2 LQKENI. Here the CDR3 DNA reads TGTGCCAGCTCGCTCCAGGAGACAGGGGTCACTGAAGCTTTCTTT. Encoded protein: CASSLQETGVTEAFF.

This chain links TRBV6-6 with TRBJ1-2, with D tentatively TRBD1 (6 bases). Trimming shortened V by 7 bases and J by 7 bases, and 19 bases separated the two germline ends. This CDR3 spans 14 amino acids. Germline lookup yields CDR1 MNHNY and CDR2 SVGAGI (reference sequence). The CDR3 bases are TGTGCCAGCACCCGGGGGGTTCGGGGGCCTGGCTACACCTTC. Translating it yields CASTRGVRGPGYTF.

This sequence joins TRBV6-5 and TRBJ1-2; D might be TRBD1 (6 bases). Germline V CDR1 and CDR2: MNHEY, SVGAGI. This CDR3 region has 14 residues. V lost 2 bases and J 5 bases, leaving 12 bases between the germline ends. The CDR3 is CASSYQGRSYGYTF. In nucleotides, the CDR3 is TGTGCCAGCAGTTACCAGGGGCGTTCTTATGGCTACACCTTC.

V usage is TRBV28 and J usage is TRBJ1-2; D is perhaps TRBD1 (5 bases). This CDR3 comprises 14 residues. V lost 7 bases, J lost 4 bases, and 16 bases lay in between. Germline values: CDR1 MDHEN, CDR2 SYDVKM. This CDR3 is CASNYRLGGYGYTF. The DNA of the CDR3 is TGTGCCAGCAACTACAGGTTGGGAGGCTATGGCTACACCTTC.